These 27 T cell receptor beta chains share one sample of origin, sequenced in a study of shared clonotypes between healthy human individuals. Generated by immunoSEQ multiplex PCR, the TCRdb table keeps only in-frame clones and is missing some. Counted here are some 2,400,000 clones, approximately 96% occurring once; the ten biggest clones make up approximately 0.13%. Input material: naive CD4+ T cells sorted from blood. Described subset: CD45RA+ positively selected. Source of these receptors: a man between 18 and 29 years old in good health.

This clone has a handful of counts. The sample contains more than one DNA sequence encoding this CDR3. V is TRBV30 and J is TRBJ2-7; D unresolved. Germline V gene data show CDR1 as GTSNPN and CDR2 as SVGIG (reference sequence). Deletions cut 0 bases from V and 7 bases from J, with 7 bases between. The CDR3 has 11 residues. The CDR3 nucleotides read TGTGCCTGGAGTGTAGGTGGGGAGCAGTACTTC. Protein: CAWSVGGEQYF.

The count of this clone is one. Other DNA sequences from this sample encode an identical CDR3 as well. CDR3 protein: CASSRGPSSYEQYF. CDR3 nucleotides: TGTGCCAGCAGTCGGGGACCTAGCTCCTACGAGCAGTACTTC. The chain is built from TRBV6-5 and TRBJ2-7; possibly TRBD1 or TRBD2 for D (5 bases each). The ends were cut back, 5 bases at V and 0 bases at J, with 11 bases in the middle. Germline V CDR1 and CDR2: MNHEY, SVGAGI. The length of the CDR3 is 14 residues.

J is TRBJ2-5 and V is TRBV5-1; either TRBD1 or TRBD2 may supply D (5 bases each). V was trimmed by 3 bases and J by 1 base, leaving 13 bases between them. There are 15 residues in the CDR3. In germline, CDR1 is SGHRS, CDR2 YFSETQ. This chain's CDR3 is CASSWGWGSQETQYF. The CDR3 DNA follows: TGCGCCAGCAGCTGGGGTTGGGGGTCCCAAGAGACCCAGTACTTC.

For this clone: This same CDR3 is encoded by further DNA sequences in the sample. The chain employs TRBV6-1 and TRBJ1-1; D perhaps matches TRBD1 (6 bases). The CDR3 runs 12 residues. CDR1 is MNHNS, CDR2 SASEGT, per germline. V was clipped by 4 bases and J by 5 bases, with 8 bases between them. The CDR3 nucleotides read TGTGCCAGCAGTGCACAGGGAACTGAAGCTTTCTTT. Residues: CASSAQGTEAFF.

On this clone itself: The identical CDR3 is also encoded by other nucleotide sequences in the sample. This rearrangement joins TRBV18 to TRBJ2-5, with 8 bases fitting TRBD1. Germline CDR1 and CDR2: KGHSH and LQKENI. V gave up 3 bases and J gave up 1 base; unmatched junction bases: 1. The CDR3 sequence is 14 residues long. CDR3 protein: CASSPGQAQETQYF. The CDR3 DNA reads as TGTGCCAGCTCACCGGGACAGGCCCAAGAGACCCAGTACTTC.

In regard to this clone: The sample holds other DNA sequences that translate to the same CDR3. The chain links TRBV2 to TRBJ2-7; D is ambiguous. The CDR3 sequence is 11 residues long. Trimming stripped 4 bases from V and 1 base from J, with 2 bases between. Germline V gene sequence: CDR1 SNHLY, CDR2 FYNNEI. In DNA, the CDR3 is TGTGCCAGCAGTGCTTCCTACGAGCAGTACTTC. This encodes CASSASYEQYF.

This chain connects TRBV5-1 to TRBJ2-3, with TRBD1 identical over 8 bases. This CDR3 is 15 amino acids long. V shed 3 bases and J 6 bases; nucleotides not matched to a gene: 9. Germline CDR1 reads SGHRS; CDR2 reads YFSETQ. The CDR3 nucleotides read TGCGCCAGCAGCTGGACAGGGCTTGGCGCGGATACGCAGTATTTT. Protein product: CASSWTGLGADTQYF.

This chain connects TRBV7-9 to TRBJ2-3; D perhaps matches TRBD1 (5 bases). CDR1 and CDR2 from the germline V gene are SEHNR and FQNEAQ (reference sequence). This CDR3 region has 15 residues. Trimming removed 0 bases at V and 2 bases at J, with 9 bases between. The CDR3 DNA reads TGTGCCAGCAGCTTAGCAGGGGCCCCCACAGATACGCAGTATTTT. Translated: CASSLAGAPTDTQYF.

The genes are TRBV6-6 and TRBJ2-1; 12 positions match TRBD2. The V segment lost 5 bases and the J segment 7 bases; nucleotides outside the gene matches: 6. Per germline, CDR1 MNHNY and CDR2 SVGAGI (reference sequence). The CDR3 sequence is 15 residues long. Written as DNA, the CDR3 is TGTGCCAGCAGTCTGACTAGCGGGAGAACGAATGAGCAGTTCTTC. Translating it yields CASSLTSGRTNEQFF.

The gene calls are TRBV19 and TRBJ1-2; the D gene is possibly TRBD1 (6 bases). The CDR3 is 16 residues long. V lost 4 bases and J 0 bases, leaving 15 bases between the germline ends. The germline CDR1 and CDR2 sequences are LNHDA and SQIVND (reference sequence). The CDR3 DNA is TGTGCCAGTAGTAGAGACAGGTTTCAACCTAACTATGGCTACACCTTC. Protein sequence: CASSRDRFQPNYGYTF.

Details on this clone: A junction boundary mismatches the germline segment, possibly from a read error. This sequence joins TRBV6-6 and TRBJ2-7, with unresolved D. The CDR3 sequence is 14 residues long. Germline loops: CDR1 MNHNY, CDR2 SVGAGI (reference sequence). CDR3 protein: CASSYAAETYGQYF. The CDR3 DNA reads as TGTGCCAGCAGTTACGCCGCGGAAACCTACGGGCAGTACTTC.

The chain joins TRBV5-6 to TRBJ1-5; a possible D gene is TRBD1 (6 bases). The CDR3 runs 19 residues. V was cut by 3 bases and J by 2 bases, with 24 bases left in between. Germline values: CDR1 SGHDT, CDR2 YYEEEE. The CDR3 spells CASSSFFGQQGEGNQPQHF. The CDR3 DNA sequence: TGTGCCAGCAGCTCTTTTTTTGGCCAACAGGGAGAAGGCAATCAGCCCCAGCATTTT.

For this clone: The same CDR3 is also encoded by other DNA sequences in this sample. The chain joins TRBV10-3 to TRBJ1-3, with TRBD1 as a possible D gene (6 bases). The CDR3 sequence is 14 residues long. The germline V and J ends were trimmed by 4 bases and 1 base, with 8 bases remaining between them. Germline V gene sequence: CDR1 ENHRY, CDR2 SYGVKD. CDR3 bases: TGTGCCATCAGTGGGGGGGCTTCTGGAAACACCATATATTTT. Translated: CAISGGASGNTIYF.

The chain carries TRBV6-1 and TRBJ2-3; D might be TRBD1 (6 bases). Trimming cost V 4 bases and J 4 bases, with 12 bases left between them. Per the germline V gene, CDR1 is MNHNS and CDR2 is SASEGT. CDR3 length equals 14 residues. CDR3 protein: CASSGGQGPDTQYF. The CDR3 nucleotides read TGTGCCAGCAGTGGGGGACAAGGCCCAGATACGCAGTATTTT.

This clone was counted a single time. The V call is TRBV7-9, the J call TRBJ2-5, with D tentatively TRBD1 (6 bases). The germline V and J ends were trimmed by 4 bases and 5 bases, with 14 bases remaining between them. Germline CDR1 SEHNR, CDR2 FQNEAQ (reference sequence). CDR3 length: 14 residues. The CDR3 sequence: CASSSPGTPETQYF. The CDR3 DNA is TGTGCCAGCAGCTCCCCCGGGACACCGGAGACCCAGTACTTC.

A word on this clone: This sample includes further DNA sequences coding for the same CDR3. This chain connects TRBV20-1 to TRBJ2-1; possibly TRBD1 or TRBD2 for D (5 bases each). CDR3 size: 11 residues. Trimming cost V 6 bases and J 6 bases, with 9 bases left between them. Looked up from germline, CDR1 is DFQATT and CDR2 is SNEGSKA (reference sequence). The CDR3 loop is CSAARGNEQFF. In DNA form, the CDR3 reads TGCAGTGCGGCGAGGGGCAATGAGCAGTTCTTC.

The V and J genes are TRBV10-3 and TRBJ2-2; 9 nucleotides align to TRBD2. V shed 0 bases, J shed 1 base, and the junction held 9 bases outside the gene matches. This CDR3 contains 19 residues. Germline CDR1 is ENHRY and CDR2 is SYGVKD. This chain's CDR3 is CAISESQSGGPLNTGELFF. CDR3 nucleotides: TGTGCCATCAGTGAGTCGCAAAGCGGGGGGCCCCTGAACACCGGGGAGCTGTTTTTT.

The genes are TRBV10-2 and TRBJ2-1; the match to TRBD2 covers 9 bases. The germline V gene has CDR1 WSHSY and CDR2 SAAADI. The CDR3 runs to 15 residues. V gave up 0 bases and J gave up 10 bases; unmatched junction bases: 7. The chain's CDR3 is CASSESVAGVGEQFF. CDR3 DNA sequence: TGCGCCAGCAGTGAGTCGGTAGCGGGAGTGGGGGAGCAGTTCTTC.

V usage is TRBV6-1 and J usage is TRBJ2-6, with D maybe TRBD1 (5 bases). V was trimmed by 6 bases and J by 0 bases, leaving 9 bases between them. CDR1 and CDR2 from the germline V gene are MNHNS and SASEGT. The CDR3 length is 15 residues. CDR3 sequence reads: CASRITGSGANVLTF. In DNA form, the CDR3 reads TGTGCCAGCAGAATTACAGGCTCTGGGGCCAACGTCCTGACTTTC.

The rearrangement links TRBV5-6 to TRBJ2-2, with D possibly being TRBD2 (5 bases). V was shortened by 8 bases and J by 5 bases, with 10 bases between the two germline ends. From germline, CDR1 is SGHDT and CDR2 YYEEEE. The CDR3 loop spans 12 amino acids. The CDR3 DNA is TGTGCCAGTACCCCGGGAACCGGGGAGCTGTTTTTT. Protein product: CASTPGTGELFF.

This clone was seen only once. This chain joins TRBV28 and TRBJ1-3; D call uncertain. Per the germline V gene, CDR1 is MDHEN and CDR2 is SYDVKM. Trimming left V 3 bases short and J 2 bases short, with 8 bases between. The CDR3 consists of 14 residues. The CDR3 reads CASSFGDAGNTIYF. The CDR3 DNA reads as TGTGCCAGCAGTTTCGGAGACGCTGGAAACACCATATATTTT.

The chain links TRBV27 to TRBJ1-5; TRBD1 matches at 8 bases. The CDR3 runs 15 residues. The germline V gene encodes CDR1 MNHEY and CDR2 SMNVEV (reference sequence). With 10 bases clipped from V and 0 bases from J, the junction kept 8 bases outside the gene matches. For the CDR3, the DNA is TGTGCCACCTCCCTCGGGACAGGTAGCAATCAGCCCCAGCATTTT. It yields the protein CATSLGTGSNQPQHF.

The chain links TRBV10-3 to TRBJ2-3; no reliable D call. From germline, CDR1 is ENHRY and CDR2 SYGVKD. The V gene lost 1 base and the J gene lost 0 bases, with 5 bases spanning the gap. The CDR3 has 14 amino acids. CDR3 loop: CAISEYGSTDTQYF. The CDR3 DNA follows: TGTGCCATCAGTGAGTACGGAAGCACAGATACGCAGTATTTT.

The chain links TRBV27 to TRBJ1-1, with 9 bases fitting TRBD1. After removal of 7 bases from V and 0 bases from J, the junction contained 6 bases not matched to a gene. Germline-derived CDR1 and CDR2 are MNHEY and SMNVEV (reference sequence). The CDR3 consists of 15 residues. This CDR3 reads CASTKGTGMNTEAFF. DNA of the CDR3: TGTGCCAGCACTAAAGGGACAGGGATGAACACTGAAGCTTTCTTT.

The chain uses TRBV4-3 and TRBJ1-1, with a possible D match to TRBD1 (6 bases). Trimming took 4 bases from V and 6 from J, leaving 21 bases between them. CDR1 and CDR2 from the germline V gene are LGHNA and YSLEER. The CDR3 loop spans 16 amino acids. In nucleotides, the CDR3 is TGCGCCAGCAGCCGACGGGGGCTTGAGGGGTCGGCTGAAGCTTTCTTT. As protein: CASSRRGLEGSAEAFF.

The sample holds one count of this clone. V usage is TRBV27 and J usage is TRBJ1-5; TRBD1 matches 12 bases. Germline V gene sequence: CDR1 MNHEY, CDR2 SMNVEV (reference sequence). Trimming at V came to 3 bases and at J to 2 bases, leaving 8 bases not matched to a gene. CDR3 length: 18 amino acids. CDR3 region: CASSFKGQGALGNQPQHF. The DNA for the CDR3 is TGTGCCAGCAGTTTTAAGGGACAGGGGGCTTTGGGCAATCAGCCCCAGCATTTT.

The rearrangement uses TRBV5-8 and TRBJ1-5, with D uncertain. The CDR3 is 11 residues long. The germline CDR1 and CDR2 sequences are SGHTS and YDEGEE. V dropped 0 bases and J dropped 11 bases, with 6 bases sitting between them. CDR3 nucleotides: TGTGCCAGCAGCTTGGCAAGCGCCCAGCATTTT. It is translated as CASSLASAQHF.